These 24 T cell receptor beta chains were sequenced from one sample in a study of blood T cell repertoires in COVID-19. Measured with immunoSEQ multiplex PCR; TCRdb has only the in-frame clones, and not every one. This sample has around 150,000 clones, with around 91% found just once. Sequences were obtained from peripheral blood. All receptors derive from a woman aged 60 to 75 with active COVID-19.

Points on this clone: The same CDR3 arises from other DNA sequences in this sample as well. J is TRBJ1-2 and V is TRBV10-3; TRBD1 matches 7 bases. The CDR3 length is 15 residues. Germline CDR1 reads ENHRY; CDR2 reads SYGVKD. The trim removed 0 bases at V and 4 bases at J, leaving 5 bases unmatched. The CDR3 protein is CAISESPRDSYGYTF. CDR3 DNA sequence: TGTGCCATCAGTGAGTCCCCTCGGGACAGCTATGGCTACACCTTC.

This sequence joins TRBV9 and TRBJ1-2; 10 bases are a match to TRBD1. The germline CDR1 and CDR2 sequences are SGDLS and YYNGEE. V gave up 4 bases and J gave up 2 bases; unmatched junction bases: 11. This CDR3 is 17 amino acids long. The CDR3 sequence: CASSPGTGALGNYGYTF. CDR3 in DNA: TGTGCCAGCAGCCCAGGGACAGGGGCCTTGGGAAACTATGGCTACACCTTC.

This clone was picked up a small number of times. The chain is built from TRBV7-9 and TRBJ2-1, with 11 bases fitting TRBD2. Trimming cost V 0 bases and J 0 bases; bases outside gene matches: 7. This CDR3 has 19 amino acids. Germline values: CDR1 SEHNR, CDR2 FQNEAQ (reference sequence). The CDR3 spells CASSLAVAGGMSSYNEQFF. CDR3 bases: TGTGCCAGCAGCTTAGCGGTAGCGGGAGGGATGAGCTCCTACAATGAGCAGTTCTTC. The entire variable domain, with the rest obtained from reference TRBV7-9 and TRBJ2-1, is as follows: DTGVSQNPRHKITKRGQNVTFRCDPISEHNRLYWYRQTLGQGPEFLTYFQNEAQLEKSRLLSDRFSAERPKGSFSTLEIQRTEQGDSAMYLCASSLAVAGGMSSYNEQFFGPGTRLTVL.

The CDR3 region is CASGGQSYEQYF. As DNA, the CDR3 is TGTGCCAGCGGGGGACAGTCCTACGAGCAGTACTTC. The chain uses TRBV7-2 and TRBJ2-7; 7 bases agree with TRBD1. The CDR3 extends over 12 amino acids. CDR1 and CDR2 (germline): SGHTA, FQGNSA. V was pared by 8 bases and J by 1 base, with 2 bases of the junction left unmatched.

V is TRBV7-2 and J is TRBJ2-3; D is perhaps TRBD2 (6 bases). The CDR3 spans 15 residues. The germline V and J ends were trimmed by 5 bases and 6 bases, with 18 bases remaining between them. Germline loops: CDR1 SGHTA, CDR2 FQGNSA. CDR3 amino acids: CASSPGLNIADTQYF. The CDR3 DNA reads TGTGCCAGCAGCCCTGGACTAAACATAGCGGATACGCAGTATTTT.

CDR3: CASSLTGSENQPQHF. In nucleotides, the CDR3 is TGTGCCAGCAGCCTTACAGGGAGTGAGAATCAGCCCCAGCATTTT. The chain uses TRBV3-1 (or the pseudogene TRBV3-2) and TRBJ1-5, with D possibly TRBD1 on 6 matching bases. This CDR3 region has 15 residues. The germline V gene encodes CDR1 LGHDT and CDR2 YNNKEL (reference sequence). V gave up 4 bases and J gave up 4 bases, with 14 bases separating them.

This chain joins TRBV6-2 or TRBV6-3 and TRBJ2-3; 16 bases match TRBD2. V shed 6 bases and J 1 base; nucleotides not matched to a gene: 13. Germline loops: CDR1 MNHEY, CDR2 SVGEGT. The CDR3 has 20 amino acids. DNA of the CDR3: TGTGCCAGCAGCCGACGGGGACTAGCGGGAGGGCCTCGGGGCACAGATACGCAGTATTTT. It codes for CASSRRGLAGGPRGTDTQYF.

CDR3 loop: CASSPASGTYEQYF. In DNA form, the CDR3 reads TGTGCCAGCAGTCCAGCTAGCGGGACATACGAGCAGTACTTC. The V gene is TRBV5-4, the J gene TRBJ2-7, with 9 bases that match TRBD2. CDR1 SGHNT and CDR2 YYREEE come from the germline V gene (reference sequence). The J segment lost 4 bases and the V segment lost 5 bases, leaving 7 bases of the junction unmatched. The CDR3 runs to 14 residues.

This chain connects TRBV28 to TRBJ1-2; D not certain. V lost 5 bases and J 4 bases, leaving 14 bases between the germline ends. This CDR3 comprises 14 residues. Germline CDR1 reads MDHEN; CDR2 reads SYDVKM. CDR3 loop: CASSPGSRSYGYTF. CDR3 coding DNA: TGTGCCAGCAGTCCCGGGTCCCGGAGCTATGGCTACACCTTC.

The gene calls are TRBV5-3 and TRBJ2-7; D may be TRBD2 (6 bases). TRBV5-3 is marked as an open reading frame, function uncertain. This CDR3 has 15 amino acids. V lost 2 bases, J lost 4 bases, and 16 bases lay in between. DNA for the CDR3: TGTGCCAGAAGCTTCGCGGGACCAGGAGTTTACGAGCAGTACTTC. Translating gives CARSFAGPGVYEQYF.

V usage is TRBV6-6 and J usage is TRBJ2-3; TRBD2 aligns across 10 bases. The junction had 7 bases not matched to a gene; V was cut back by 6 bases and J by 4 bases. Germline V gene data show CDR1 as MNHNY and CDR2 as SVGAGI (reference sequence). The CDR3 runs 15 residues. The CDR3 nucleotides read TGTGCCAGCAGGGCTAGCGGGAGTGAGTCAGATACGCAGTATTTT. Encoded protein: CASRASGSESDTQYF.

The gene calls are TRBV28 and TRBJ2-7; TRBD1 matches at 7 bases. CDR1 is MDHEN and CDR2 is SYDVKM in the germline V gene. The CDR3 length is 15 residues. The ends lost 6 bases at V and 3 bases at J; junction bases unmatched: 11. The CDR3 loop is CASRARPGQNYEQYF. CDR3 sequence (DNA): TGTGCCAGCAGGGCCCGTCCGGGACAGAACTACGAGCAGTACTTC.

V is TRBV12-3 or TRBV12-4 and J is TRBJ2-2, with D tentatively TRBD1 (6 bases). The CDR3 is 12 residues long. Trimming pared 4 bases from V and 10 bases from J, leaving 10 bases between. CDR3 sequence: CASSSRGTELFF. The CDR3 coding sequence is TGTGCCAGCAGTTCGAGGGGGACGGAGCTGTTTTTT.

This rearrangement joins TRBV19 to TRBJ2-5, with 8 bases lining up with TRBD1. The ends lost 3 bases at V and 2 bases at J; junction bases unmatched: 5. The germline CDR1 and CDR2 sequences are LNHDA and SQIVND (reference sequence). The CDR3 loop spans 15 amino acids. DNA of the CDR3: TGTGCCAGTAGTATCGGGACAGGTATACAAGAGACCCAGTACTTC. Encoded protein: CASSIGTGIQETQYF.

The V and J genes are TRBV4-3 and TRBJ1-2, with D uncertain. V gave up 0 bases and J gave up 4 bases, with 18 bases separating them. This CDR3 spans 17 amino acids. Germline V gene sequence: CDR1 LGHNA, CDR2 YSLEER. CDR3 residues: CASSQDFDAGSGYGYTF. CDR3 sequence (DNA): TGCGCCAGCAGCCAAGATTTCGATGCGGGGTCGGGCTATGGCTACACCTTC.

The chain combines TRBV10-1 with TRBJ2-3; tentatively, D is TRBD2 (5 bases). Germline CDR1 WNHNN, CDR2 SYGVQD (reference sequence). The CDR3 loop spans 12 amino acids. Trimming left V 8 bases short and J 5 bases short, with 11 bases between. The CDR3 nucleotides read TGCGCCAGCGGACCGGGGAAAGATACGCAGTATTTT. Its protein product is CASGPGKDTQYF.

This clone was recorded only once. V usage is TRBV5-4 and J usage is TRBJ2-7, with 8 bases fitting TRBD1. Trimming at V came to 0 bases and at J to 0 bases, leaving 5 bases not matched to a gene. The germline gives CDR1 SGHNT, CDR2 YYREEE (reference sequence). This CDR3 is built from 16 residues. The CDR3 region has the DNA TGTGCCAGCAGCTTGGGAGGGACAGGTAGCTCCTACGAGCAGTACTTC. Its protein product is CASSLGGTGSSYEQYF.

The CDR3 is CASSFDFGGELFF. The CDR3 nucleotides read TGCGCCAGCAGCTTCGATTTCGGCGGGGAGCTGTTTTTT. V usage is TRBV5-1 and J usage is TRBJ2-2; the D is unclear. There are 13 residues in the CDR3. Germline CDR1 SGHRS, CDR2 YFSETQ. V lost 2 bases and J 7 bases, leaving 9 bases between the germline ends.

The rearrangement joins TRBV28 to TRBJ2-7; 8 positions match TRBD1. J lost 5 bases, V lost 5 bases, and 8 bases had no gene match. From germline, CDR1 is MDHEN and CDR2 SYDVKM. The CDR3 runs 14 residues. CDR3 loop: CASSLRTGTHEQYF. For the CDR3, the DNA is TGTGCCAGCAGTCTGCGGACAGGGACCCACGAGCAGTACTTC. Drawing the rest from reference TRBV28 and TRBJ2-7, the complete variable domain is DVKVTQSSRYLVKRTGEKVFLECVQDMDHENMFWYRQDPGLGLRLIYFSYDVKMKEKGDIPEGYSVSREKKERFSLILESASTNQTSMYLCASSLRTGTHEQYFGPGTRLTVT.

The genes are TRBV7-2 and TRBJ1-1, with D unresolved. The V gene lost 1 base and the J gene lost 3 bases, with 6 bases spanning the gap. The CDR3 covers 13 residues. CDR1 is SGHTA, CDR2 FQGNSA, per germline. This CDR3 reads CASSLVSDTEAFF. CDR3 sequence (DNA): TGTGCCAGCAGCTTAGTCTCGGACACTGAAGCTTTCTTT.

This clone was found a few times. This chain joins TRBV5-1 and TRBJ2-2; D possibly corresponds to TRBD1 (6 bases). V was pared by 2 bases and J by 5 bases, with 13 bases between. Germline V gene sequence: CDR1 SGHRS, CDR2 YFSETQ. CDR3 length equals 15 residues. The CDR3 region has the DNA TGCGCCAGCAGCTTCCTGGCAGGGGAAACCGGGGAGCTGTTTTTT. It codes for CASSFLAGETGELFF. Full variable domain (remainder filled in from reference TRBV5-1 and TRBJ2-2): KAGVTQTPRYLIKTRGQQVTLSCSPISGHRSVSWYQQTPGQGLQFLFEYFSETQRNKGNFPGRFSGRQFSNSRSEMNVSTLELGDSALYLCASSFLAGETGELFFGEGSRLTVL.

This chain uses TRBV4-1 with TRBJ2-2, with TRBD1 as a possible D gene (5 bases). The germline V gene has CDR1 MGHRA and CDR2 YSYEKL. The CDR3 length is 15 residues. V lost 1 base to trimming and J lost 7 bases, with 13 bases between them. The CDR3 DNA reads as TGCGCCAGCAGCCAAGTCCCGGATAGGGGCGGGGAGCTGTTTTTT. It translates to CASSQVPDRGGELFF.

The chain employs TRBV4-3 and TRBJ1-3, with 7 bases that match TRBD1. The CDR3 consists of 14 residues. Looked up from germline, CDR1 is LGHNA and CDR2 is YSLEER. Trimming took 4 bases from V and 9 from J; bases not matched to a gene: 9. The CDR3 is CASSRIGEGATIYF. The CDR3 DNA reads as TGCGCCAGCAGCCGGATCGGCGAGGGGGCCACCATATATTTT.

The CDR3 nucleotides are TGCGCCAGCAGCTTGGACCCAGGCGGGGGCTACACCTTC. Protein: CASSLDPGGGYTF. This chain uses TRBV5-1 with TRBJ1-2, with D hard to call. The CDR3 is 13 residues long. Per germline, CDR1 SGHRS and CDR2 YFSETQ. The V end lost 0 bases, the J end lost 8 bases, and 11 bases lay between the germline ends. The whole variable domain, remainder taken from reference TRBV5-1 and TRBJ1-2, is KAGVTQTPRYLIKTRGQQVTLSCSPISGHRSVSWYQQTPGQGLQFLFEYFSETQRNKGNFPGRFSGRQFSNSRSEMNVSTLELGDSALYLCASSLDPGGGYTFGSGTRLTVV.